This T cell receptor beta chain originates from a study of T-cell reconstitution after alpha-beta-depleted transplantation in children (TCRdb year 2016). Background for the entire study: The study quantitatively tracked T-cell immune reconstitution after TCRalphabeta/CD19-depleted allogeneic hematopoietic cell transplantation in children using TCR repertoire profiling.

The library came from PCR. Sequencing relied on an Illumina HiSeq 2500. TCR libraries were prepared with molecular barcoding, using unique molecular identifiers to normalize TCRbeta repertoire quantification. Through fastp at Q25 and MiXCR, TCRdb rebuilt clones from the public reads, retaining in-frame beta chains. Records with the same CDR3 protein are collapsed into one entry carrying the most frequent genes and DNA. The sample table shows about 980,000 distinct CDR3 sequences, and roughly 29% are seen once. The ten top clones hold around 30% of the sample. With regard to this clonotype: Its antigen target is currently unknown. It has no much larger one-base neighbor in the sample; base qualities were not kept.

Paper-wide results and their limitations: Over the following months the frequencies of hyperexpanded clones went down, and after one year T-cell counts and TCRbeta diversity were mostly credited to newly produced T cells. The high TCRbeta diversity at day 60 in some patients was ascribed to recipient T cells and intrathymic progenitors that had survived conditioning. About two months after transplant, the apparently early recovery of alphabetaT-cell counts reportedly depended on just several hundred clones that had expanded rapidly and came from non-depleted graft cells.

The CDR3 measures 16 amino acids from cysteine to phenylalanine. Only the CDR3 portion is preserved as DNA: 48 bases, with reading frame beginning at the first base. The germline V gene supplies CDR1 SGHTA and CDR2 FQGTGA. V and J are truncated by 5 bases and 9 bases respectively, leaving an intervening sequence of 23 bases. The sample's treatment or condition label, in plain terms: allogeneic hematopoietic cell transplantation with graft depleted of TCRalphabeta T cells and CD19 B cells. The transplant recipients were children given TCRalphabeta/CD19-depleted allogeneic hematopoietic cell grafts. Recombination connected TRBV7-3 to TRBJ2-1; the best D guess is TRBD2, with 6 bases matching. This sequence originates from a boy less than two years old who had a stem cell transplant for SCID, so the T cells may come from the graft donor. The material was PBMCs, mostly from graft donor cells, obtained 360 days after TCRalphabeta/CD19-depleted stem cell transplant. The nucleotides are TGTGCCAGCAGCCCCAACCTTCGGAGCGGAGGGGTTGAGCAGTTCTTC. Its protein product is CASSPNLRSGGVEQFF.